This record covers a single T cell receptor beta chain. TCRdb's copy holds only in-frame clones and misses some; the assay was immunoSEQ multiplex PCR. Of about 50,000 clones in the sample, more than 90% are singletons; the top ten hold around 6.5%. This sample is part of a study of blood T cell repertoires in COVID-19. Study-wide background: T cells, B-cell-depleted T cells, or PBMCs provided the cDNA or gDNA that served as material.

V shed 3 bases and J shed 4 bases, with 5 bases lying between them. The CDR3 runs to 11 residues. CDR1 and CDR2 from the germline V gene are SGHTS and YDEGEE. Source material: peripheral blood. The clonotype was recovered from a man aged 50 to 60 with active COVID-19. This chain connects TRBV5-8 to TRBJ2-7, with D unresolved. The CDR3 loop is CASSSRYEQYF. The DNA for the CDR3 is TGTGCCAGCAGCTCGAGATACGAGCAGTACTTC.